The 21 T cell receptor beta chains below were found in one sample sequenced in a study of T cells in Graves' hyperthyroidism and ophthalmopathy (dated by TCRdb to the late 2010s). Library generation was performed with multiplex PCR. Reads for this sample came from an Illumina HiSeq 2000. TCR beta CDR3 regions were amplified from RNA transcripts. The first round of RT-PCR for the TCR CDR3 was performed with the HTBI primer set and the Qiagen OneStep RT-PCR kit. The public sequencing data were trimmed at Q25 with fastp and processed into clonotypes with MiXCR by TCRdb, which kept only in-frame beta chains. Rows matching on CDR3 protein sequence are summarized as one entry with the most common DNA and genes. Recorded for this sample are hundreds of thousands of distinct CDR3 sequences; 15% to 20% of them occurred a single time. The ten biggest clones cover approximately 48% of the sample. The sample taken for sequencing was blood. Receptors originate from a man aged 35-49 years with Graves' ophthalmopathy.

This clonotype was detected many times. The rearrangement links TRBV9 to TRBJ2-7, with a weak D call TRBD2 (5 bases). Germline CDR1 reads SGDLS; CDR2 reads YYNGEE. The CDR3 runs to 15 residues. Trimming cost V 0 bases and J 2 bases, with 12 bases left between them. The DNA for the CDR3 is TGTGCCAGCAGCGTAGATGAGGACTCAACCTACGAGCAGTACTTC. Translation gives CASSVDEDSTYEQYF.

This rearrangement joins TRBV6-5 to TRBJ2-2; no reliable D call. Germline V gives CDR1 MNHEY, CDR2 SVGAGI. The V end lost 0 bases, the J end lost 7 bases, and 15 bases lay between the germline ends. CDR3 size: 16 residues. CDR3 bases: TGTGCCAGCAGTTACTCGAATTTCCCAAACGGCGGGGAGCTGTTTTTT. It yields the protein CASSYSNFPNGGELFF.

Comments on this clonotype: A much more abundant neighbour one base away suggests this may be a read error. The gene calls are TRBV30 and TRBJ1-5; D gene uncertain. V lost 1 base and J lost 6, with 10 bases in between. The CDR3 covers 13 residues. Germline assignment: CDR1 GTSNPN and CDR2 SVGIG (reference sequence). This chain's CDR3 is CAWSAEVGQPQHF. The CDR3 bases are TGTGCCTGGAGTGCCGAGGTGGGTCAGCCCCAGCATTTT.

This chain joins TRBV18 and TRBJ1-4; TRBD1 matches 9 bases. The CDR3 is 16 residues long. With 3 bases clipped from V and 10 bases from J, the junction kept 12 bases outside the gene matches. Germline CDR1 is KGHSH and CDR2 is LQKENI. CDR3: CASSPNSPGQGGKLFF. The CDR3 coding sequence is TGTGCCAGCTCACCGAACAGTCCGGGACAGGGTGGAAAACTGTTTTTT.

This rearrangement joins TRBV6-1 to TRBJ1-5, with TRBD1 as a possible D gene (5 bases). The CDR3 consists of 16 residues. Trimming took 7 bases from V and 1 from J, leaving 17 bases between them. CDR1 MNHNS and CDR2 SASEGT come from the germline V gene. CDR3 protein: CASNALRGASNQPQHF. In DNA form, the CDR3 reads TGTGCCAGCAACGCCCTGAGGGGAGCGAGCAATCAGCCCCAGCATTTT.

The CDR3 region has the DNA TGTGCCAGCCTCGGTCCGGGCAGCTCCTACAATGAGCAGTTCTTC. This sequence encodes CASLGPGSSYNEQFF. This rearrangement joins TRBV2 to TRBJ2-1; D unclear. The germline CDR1 and CDR2 sequences are SNHLY and FYNNEI. The CDR3 sequence is 15 residues long. The V end was cut by 8 bases, the J end by 0 bases, with 14 bases between.

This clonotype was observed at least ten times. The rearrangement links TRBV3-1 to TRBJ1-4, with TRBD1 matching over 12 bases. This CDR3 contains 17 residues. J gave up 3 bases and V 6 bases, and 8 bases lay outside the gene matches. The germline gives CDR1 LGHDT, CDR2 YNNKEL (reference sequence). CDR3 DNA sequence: TGTGCCAGCAGTCGAACGGGACAGGGGGCTTCTAATGAAAAACTGTTTTTT. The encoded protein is CASSRTGQGASNEKLFF.

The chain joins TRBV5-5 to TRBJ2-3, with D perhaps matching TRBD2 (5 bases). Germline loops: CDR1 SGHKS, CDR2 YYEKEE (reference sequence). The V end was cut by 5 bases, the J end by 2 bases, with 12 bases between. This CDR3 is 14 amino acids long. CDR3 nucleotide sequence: TGTGCCAGCAGTTCTAGCTGGCTCACAGATACGCAGTATTTT. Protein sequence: CASSSSWLTDTQYF.

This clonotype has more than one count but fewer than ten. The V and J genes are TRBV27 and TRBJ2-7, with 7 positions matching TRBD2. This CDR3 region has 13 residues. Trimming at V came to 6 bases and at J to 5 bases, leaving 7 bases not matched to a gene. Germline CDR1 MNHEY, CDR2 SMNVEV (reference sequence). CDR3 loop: CASRLGGWDEQYF. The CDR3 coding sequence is TGTGCCAGCAGGCTGGGGGGGTGGGACGAGCAGTACTTC.

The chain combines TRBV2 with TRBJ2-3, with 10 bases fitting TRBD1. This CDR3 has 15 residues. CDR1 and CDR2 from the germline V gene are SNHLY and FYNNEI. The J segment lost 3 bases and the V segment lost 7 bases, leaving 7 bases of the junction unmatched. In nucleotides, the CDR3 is TGTGCCAGCACCCTCGGACAGGGGGGGACAGATACGCAGTATTTT. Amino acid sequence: CASTLGQGGTDTQYF.

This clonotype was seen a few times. CDR3 protein: CAWSVGGGSEKLFF. The CDR3 DNA follows: TGTGCCTGGAGTGTCGGAGGGGGATCTGAAAAACTGTTTTTT. J is TRBJ1-4 and V is TRBV30; TRBD1 is a possible D gene (6 bases). CDR3 size: 14 residues. Trimming cost V 0 bases and J 7 bases, with 12 bases left between them. Germline assignment: CDR1 GTSNPN and CDR2 SVGIG (reference sequence).

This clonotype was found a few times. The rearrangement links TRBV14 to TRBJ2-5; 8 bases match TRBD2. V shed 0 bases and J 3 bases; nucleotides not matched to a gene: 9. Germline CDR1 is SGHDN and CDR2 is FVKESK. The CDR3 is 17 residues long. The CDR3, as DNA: TGTGCCAGCAGCCAAGAGACTAGCGAGGAGGTAAAAGAGACCCAGTACTTC. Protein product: CASSQETSEEVKETQYF.

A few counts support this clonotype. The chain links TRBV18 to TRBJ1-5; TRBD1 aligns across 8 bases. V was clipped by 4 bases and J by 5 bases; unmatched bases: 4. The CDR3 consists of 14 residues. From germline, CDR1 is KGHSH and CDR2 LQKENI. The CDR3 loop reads CASSRGQGDQPQHF. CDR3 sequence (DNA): TGTGCCAGCTCACGAGGACAGGGCGATCAGCCCCAGCATTTT.

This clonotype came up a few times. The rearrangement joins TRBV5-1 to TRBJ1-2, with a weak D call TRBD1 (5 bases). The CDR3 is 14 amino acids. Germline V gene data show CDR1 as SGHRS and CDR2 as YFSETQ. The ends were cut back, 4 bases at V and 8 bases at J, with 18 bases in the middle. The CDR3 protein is CASSPEGRTSGYTF. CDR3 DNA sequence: TGCGCCAGCAGCCCCGAGGGACGAACGTCAGGCTACACCTTC. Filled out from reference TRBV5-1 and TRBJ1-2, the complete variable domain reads KAGVTQTPRYLIKTRGQQVTLSCSPISGHRSVSWYQQTPGQGLQFLFEYFSETQRNKGNFPGRFSGRQFSNSRSEMNVSTLELGDSALYLCASSPEGRTSGYTFGSGTRLTVV.

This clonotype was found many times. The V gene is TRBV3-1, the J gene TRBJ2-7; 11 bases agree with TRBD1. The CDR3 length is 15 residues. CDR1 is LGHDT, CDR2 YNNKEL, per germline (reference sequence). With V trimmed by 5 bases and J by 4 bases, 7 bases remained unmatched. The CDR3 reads CASSSGQGAVYEQYF. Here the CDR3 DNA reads TGTGCCAGCAGCTCAGGACAGGGGGCCGTGTACGAGCAGTACTTC.

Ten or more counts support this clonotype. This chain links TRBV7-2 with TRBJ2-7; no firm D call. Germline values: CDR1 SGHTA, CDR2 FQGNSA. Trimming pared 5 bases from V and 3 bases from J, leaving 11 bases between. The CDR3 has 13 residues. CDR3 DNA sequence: TGTGCCAGCAGCGGAAGCCAGAACTACGAGCAGTACTTC. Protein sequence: CASSGSQNYEQYF.

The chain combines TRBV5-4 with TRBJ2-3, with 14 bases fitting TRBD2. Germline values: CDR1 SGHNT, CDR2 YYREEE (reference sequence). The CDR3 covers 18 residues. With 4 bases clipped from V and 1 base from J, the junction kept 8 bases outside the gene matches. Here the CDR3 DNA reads TGTGCCAGCAGCACGGGACTAGCGGGAGCTATAGGCACAGATACGCAGTATTTT. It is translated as CASSTGLAGAIGTDTQYF.

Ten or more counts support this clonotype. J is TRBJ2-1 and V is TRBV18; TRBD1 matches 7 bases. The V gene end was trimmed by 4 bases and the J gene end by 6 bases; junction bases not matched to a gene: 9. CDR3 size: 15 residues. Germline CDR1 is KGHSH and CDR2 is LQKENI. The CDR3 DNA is TGTGCCAGCTCACAGGCTAGGGGGCTGAGCAATGAGCAGTTCTTC. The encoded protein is CASSQARGLSNEQFF.

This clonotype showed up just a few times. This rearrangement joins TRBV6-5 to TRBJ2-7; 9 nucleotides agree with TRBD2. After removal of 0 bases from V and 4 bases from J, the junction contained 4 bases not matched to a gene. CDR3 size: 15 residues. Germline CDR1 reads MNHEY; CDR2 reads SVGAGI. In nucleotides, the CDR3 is TGTGCCAGCAGTTACTCGATTAGCGGGAGTTACGAGCAGTACTTC. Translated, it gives CASSYSISGSYEQYF.

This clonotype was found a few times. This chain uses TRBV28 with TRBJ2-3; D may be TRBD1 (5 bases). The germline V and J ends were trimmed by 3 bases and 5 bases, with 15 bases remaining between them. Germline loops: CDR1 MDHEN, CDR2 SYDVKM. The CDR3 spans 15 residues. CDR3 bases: TGTGCCAGCAGTTTGGCTGGCTTCACAGGAGATACGCAGTATTTT. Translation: CASSLAGFTGDTQYF.

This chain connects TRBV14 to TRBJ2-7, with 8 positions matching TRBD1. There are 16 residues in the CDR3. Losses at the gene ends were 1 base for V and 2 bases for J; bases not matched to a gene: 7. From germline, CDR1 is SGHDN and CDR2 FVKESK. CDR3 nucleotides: TGTGCCAGCAGCCAAGGGATCCGGGACAGGCCCTACGAGCAGTACTTC. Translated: CASSQGIRDRPYEQYF.